Following are 6 T cell receptor beta chains from one sample sequenced in a study of glioma-infiltrating T cells. The iRepertoire nested amplicon-rescue multiplex PCR amplified TCR alpha and beta CDR3s from RNA. MiXCR was run by TCRdb on the multiplex PCR reads, yielding one entry per CDR3 protein. This table has some 150,000 distinct CDR3 sequences, about 39% appearing once. Sequencing was carried out using glioma tissue, nonneoplastic brain tissue, or PBMCs (not recorded which). The receptors were sampled from a human donor with low-grade glioma or glioblastoma, undergoing nonglioma brain surgery, or in good health (not recorded which).

The CDR3 spells CASSPTRVNTDTQYF. In DNA form, the CDR3 reads TGTGCCAGCAGTCCCACGAGGGTAAACACAGATACGCAGTATTTT. The chain employs TRBV6-1 and TRBJ2-3, with a possible D match to TRBD2 (5 bases). This CDR3 contains 15 residues. With 5 bases removed from V and 2 bases from J, the gap between germline ends came to 14 bases. Germline CDR1 reads MNHNS; CDR2 reads SASEGT.

The J gene is TRBJ2-1, the V gene TRBV20-1; 11 bases are shared with TRBD2. The CDR3 totals 14 residues. Germline CDR1 reads DFQATT; CDR2 reads SNEGSKA (reference sequence). V trimming: 1 base; J trimming: 9 bases; junction bases outside the gene matches: 5. This CDR3 reads CSARVGTSGSEQFF. CDR3 DNA: TGCAGTGCTAGAGTGGGGACTAGCGGAAGTGAGCAGTTCTTC.

The chain couples TRBV27 to TRBJ1-3; no definite D call. The germline V gene encodes CDR1 MNHEY and CDR2 SMNVEV (reference sequence). The CDR3 contains 15 residues. Trimming took 1 base from V and 2 from J, leaving 9 bases between them. In DNA form, the CDR3 reads TGTGCCAGCAGTTTATACCGGGTTCCTGGAAACACCATATATTTT. Its protein is CASSLYRVPGNTIYF.

This chain joins TRBV2 and TRBJ2-3, with D perhaps TRBD2 (6 bases). Germline loops: CDR1 SNHLY, CDR2 FYNNEI. V was trimmed by 2 bases and J by 8 bases, leaving 14 bases between them. The CDR3 has 14 residues. The CDR3 sequence is CASSERRTGLTQYF. The CDR3 region has the DNA TGTGCCAGCAGTGAACGTCGTACGGGACTTACGCAGTATTTT.

This chain joins TRBV29-1 and TRBJ2-1; 10 nucleotides match TRBD1. The CDR3 contains 13 residues. Germline CDR1 is SQVTM and CDR2 is ANQGSEA. J lost 10 bases, V lost 3 bases, and 6 bases had no gene match. The chain's CDR3 is CSVDRTGGGEQFF. CDR3 coding DNA: TGCAGCGTTGACCGGACAGGGGGTGGAGAGCAGTTCTTC.

The chain has TRBV4-1 and TRBJ2-2, with TRBD2 identical over 7 bases. V lost 1 base, J lost 5 bases, and 7 bases stayed unmatched. The V gene's germline CDR1 is MGHRA and CDR2 YSYEKL. There are 16 residues in the CDR3. CDR3 in amino acids: CASSQGGGRSTGELFF. CDR3 nucleotides: TGCGCCAGCAGCCAAGGGGGGGGTAGATCGACCGGGGAGCTGTTTTTT.